These 13 T cell receptor beta chains share one sample of origin, sequenced in a study of blood T cell repertoires in COVID-19 (dated by TCRdb to about 2020). The receptor library was made with the immunoSEQ multiplex PCR assay. Not all clones reach the TCRdb copy of this immuneACCESS table, which keeps in-frame sequences only. Checked studies attribute under half of the gap to unresolved V genes and leave the rest unexplained. The sample contains about 150,000 clones, around 90% of them found a single time. Clones ranked in the top ten supply around 0.55% of the sample. The sample consisted of peripheral blood. Receptor source: a man aged 45 to 65 with acute or convalescent COVID-19.

The rearrangement joins TRBV7-6 to TRBJ1-2, with TRBD1 matching over 10 bases. V lost 5 bases, J lost 7 bases, and 7 bases stayed unmatched. Germline V lookup: CDR1 SGHVS, CDR2 FNYEAQ. This CDR3 has 14 residues. The CDR3 spells CASSLGTGDFGYTF. The CDR3 DNA follows: TGTGCCAGCAGCCTAGGGACAGGGGATTTTGGCTACACCTTC.

The V and J genes are TRBV10-1 and TRBJ2-1; the match to TRBD2 covers 13 bases. The V and J ends lost 10 bases and 10 bases, in that order; junction bases with no gene match: 10. Germline lookup yields CDR1 WNHNN and CDR2 SYGVQD (reference sequence). This CDR3 comprises 14 residues. CDR3 DNA sequence: TGCGCCAATTCGACTAGCGGGAGGACAAAAGAGCAGTTCTTC. Translation: CANSTSGRTKEQFF.

This clone is a singleton in its sample. Different DNA sequences within this sample yield the same CDR3. The chain couples TRBV20-1 to TRBJ2-7, with 8 nucleotides matching TRBD2. Germline CDR1 and CDR2: DFQATT and SNEGSKA (reference sequence). The CDR3 runs 11 residues. V shed 5 bases and J 7 bases; nucleotides not matched to a gene: 4. DNA for the CDR3: TGCAGTGCTTCTAGCGGGTTTGAGCAGTACGTC. Residues: CSASSGFEQYV.

This clone showed up just once. The chain has TRBV15 and TRBJ1-4; D uncertain. V shed 1 base and J shed 6 bases, with 15 bases lying between them. Looked up from germline, CDR1 is LNHNV and CDR2 is YYDKDF (reference sequence). CDR3 length equals 16 residues. The CDR3 region has the DNA TGTGCCACCAGCAGAGGTACAGCCGCCCCTTATGAAAAACTGTTTTTT. Its protein product is CATSRGTAAPYEKLFF.

This clone was observed a single time. This CDR3 is also generated by other DNA sequences in the sample. The chain couples TRBV3-1 (or the pseudogene TRBV3-2) to TRBJ1-5, with unresolved D. V was pared by 0 bases and J by 6 bases, with 6 bases between. This CDR3 contains 13 residues. The germline gives CDR1 LGHDT, CDR2 YNNKEL (reference sequence). The CDR3 region has the DNA TGTGCCAGCAGCCAAGACCGGGGTCAGCCCCAGCATTTT. Residues: CASSQDRGQPQHF.

The chain recombines TRBV6-2 or TRBV6-3 with TRBJ1-5; D is perhaps TRBD1 (5 bases). The CDR3 covers 14 residues. CDR1 and CDR2 from the germline V gene are MNHEY and SVGEGT. Trimming shortened V by 2 bases and J by 4 bases, and 9 bases separated the two germline ends. CDR3 in amino acids: CASSYGGVNQPQHF. The CDR3 DNA follows: TGTGCCAGCAGTTACGGGGGGGTAAATCAGCCCCAGCATTTT.

The chain employs TRBV14 and TRBJ2-3, with 12 positions matching TRBD2. There are 17 residues in the CDR3. Trimming removed 3 bases from V and 1 base from J; junction bases left unmatched: 5. CDR1 and CDR2 (germline): SGHDN, FVKESK. The CDR3 nucleotides are TGTGCCAGCAGCCAGGGAGGACTAGCGGGACGCACAGATACGCAGTATTTT. Amino acid sequence: CASSQGGLAGRTDTQYF.

This chain links TRBV27 with TRBJ2-1; TRBD2 agrees at 13 bases. V was pared by 7 bases and J by 9 bases, with 6 bases of the junction left unmatched. CDR1 is MNHEY, CDR2 SMNVEV, per germline (reference sequence). The CDR3 extends over 14 amino acids. The CDR3 reads CASNPGLAGVEQFF. Written as DNA, the CDR3 is TGTGCCAGCAATCCTGGACTAGCGGGAGTTGAGCAGTTCTTC.

J is TRBJ2-7 and V is TRBV18; D may be TRBD2 (6 bases). This CDR3 comprises 14 residues. V was pared by 3 bases and J by 1 base, with 10 bases between. CDR1 and CDR2 from the germline V gene are KGHSH and LQKENI. The CDR3 region is CASSPGLLSYEQYV. The CDR3 DNA follows: TGTGCCAGCTCACCGGGACTTCTATCCTACGAGCAGTACGTC.

This chain joins TRBV5-1 and TRBJ2-3; 9 positions agree with TRBD1. This CDR3 contains 15 residues. V was clipped by 3 bases and J by 2 bases; unmatched bases: 4. CDR1 is SGHRS and CDR2 is YFSETQ in the germline V gene. For the CDR3, the DNA is TGCGCCAGCAGCTCACAGGGGGCTTCCACAGATACGCAGTATTTT. As protein: CASSSQGASTDTQYF.

The chain employs TRBV6-6 and TRBJ1-5, with 7 bases matching TRBD1. The CDR3 is 14 amino acids. V was clipped by 6 bases and J by 3 bases; unmatched bases: 5. Per germline, CDR1 MNHNY and CDR2 SVGAGI (reference sequence). CDR3 sequence (DNA): TGTGCCAGCAGCCTGGGACAGATCAATCAGCCCCAGCATTTT. Residues: CASSLGQINQPQHF.

The V call is TRBV28, the J call TRBJ1-2; unclear D gene. V shed 7 bases and J shed 1 base, with 7 bases lying between them. The germline V gene encodes CDR1 MDHEN and CDR2 SYDVKM. The CDR3 runs to 12 residues. DNA for the CDR3: TGTGCCAGCACCGGGGTTAACTATGGCTACACCTTC. It yields the protein CASTGVNYGYTF.

The chain employs TRBV3-1 (or the pseudogene TRBV3-2) and TRBJ2-1, with 10 bases aligning to TRBD2. Looked up from germline, CDR1 is LGHDT and CDR2 is YNNKEL (reference sequence). The CDR3 contains 16 residues. V gave up 1 base and J gave up 9 bases; unmatched junction bases: 9. This CDR3 reads CASSQVSSGREGEQFF. In nucleotides, the CDR3 is TGTGCCAGCAGCCAAGTCTCTAGCGGGAGAGAGGGTGAGCAGTTCTTC.